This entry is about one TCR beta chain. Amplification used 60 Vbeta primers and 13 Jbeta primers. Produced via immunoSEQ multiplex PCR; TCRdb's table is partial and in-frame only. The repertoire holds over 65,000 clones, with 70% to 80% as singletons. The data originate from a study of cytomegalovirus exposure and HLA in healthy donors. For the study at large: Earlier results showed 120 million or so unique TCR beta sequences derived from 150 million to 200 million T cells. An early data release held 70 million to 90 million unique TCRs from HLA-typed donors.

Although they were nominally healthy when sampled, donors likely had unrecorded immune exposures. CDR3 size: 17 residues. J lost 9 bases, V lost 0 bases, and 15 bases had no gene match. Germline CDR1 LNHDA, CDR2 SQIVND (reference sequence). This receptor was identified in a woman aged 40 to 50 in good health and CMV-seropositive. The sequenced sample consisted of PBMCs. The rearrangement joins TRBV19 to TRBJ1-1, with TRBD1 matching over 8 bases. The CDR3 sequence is CASSIDRVLGQGLQAFF. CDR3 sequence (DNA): TGTGCCAGTAGTATAGATCGCGTCCTCGGACAGGGCCTCCAAGCTTTCTTT.